Given below is one T cell receptor beta chain in context. The data were obtained in a study of T cell repertoires in cytomegalovirus infection. The V and J ends lost 1 base and 2 bases respectively, with 9 bases between them. The CDR3 length is 14 residues. Looked up from germline, CDR1 is SGHVS and CDR2 is FNYEAQ. TCRdb passed the reads through MiXCR, listing each CDR3 protein once. The sample shows some 680,000 distinct CDR3 sequences, 35% of them seen only once. The material sequenced was PBMCs. V is TRBV7-6 and J is TRBJ2-7, with D perhaps TRBD2 (6 bases). This clonotype was sampled from a human donor in good health (CMV status not recorded). Some clones in this sample may be carry-over from other donors' samples. CDR3: CASSLGDLAYEQYF. The CDR3 bases are TGTGCCAGCAGCTTAGGGGACTTAGCCTACGAGCAGTACTTC.